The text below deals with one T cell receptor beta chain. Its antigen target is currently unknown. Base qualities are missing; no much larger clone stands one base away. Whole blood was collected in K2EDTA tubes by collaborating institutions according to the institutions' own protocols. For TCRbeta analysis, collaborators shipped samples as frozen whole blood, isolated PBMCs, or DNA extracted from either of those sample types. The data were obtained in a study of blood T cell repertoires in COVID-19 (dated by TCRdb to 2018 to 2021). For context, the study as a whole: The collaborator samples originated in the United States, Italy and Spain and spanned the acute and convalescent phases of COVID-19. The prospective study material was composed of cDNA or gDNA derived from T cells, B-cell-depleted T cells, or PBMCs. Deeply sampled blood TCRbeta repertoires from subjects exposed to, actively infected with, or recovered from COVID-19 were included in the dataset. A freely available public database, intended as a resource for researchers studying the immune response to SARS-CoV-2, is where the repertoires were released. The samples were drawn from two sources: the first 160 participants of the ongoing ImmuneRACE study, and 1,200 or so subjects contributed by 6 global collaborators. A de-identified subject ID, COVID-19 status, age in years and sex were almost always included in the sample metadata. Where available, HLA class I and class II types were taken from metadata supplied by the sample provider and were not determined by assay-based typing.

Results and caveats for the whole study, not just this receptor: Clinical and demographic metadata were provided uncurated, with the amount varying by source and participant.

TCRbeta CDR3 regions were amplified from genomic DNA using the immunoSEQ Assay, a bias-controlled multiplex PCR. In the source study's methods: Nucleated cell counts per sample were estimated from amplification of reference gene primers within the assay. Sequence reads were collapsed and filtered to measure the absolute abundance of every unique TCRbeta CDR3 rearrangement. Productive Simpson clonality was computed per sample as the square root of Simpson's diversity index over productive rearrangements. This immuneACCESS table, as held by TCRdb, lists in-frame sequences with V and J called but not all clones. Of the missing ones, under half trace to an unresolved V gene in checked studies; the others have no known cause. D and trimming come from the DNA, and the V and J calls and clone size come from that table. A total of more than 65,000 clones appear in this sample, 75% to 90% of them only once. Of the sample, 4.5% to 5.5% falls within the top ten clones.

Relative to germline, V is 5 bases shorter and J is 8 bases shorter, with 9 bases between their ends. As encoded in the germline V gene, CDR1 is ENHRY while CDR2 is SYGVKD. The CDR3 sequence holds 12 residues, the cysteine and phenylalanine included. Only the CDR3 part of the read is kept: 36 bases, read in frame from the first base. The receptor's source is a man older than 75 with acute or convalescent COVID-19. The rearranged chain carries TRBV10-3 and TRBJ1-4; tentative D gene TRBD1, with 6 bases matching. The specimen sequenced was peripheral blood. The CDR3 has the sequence CAISSGTEKLFF. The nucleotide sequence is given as TGTGCCATCAGTTCAGGGACAGAAAAACTGTTTTTT.